This note documents a single TCR beta chain sequence. These data come from a study of T cell changes during pregnancy in multiple sclerosis. The CDR3 is 13 amino acids. The V gene's germline CDR1 is LNHDA and CDR2 SQIVND (reference sequence). V was trimmed by 5 bases and J by 3 bases, leaving 10 bases between them. Assay: immunoSEQ multiplex PCR; the TCRdb copy retains only in-frame clones and omits some. Of tens of thousands of clones listed, around 90% are singletons. The chain links TRBV19 to TRBJ1-1, with D perhaps matching TRBD1 (6 bases). Sequenced here: CD4+ T cells from peripheral blood mononuclear cells, sampled in the third trimester of pregnancy. This receptor was taken from a female donor with multiple sclerosis, enrolled in a pregnancy study. CDR3 residues: CASSYPGDTEAFF. In DNA, the CDR3 is TGTGCCAGTAGTTATCCAGGGGACACTGAAGCTTTCTTT.